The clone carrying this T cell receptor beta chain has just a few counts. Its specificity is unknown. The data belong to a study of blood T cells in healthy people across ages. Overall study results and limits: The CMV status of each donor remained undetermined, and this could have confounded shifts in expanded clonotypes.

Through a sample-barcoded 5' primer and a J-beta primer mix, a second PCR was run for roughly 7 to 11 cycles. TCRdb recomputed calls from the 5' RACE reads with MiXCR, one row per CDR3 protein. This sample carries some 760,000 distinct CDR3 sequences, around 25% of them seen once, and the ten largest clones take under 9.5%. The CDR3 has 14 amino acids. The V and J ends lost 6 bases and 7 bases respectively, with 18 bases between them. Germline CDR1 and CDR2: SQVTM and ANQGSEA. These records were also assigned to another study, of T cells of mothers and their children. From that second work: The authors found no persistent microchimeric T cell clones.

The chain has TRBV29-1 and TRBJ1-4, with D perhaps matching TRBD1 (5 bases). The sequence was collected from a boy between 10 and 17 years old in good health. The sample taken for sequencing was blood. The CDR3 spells CSVSAPGLSEKLFF. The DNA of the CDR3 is TGCAGCGTGTCTGCCCCGGGACTGAGTGAAAAACTGTTTTTT.